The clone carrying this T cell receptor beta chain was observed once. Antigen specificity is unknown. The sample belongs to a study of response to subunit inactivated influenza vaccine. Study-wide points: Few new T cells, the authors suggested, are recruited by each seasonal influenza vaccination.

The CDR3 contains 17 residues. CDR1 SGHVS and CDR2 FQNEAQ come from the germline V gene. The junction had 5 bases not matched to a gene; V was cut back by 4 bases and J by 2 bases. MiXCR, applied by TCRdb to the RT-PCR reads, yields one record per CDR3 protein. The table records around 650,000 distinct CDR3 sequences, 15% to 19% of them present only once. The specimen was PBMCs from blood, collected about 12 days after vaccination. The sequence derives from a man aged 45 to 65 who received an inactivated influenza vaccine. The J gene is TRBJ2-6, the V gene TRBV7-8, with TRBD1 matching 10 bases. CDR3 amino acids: CASSSETGGPGANVLTF. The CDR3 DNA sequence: TGTGCCAGCAGCTCCGAGACAGGGGGCCCTGGGGCCAACGTCCTGACTTTC.